Shown below are 22 T cell receptor beta chains from a single sample sequenced in a study of blood T cell repertoires in COVID-19 (dated by TCRdb to the early 2020s). Library prep was done by the immunoSEQ multiplex PCR assay. The table comes from immuneACCESS by way of TCRdb, which keeps in-frame sequences with V and J called. Part of the clones is missing from these tables; in studies checked, under half for an unresolved V gene and the rest for unknown reasons. A total of 150,000 to 250,000 clones appear in this sample, about 80% of them only once. The top ten constitute 6% to 8% of the sample. Source material: PBMCs or T cells enriched from blood (not recorded which). These receptor sequences come from a man aged 40-55 years who had recovered from COVID-19.

This chain joins TRBV5-1 and TRBJ1-2, with a tentative D call TRBD1 (6 bases). Trimming shortened V by 0 bases and J by 7 bases, and 13 bases separated the two germline ends. The CDR3 has 14 amino acids. Germline CDR1 SGHRS, CDR2 YFSETQ. This CDR3 reads CASSLVPGDGGYTF. CDR3 DNA sequence: TGCGCCAGCAGCTTGGTCCCAGGGGACGGTGGCTACACCTTC.

This clone was picked up one time. The chain joins TRBV2 to TRBJ2-7; TRBD2 aligns across 8 bases. The CDR3 covers 15 residues. V lost 2 bases to trimming and J lost 2 bases; unmatched junction nucleotides: 5. In germline, CDR1 is SNHLY, CDR2 FYNNEI. The CDR3 region is CASSEPAGGTYEQYF. The CDR3 region has the DNA TGTGCCAGCAGTGAACCTGCGGGAGGAACCTACGAGCAGTACTTC.

This chain uses TRBV12-3 or TRBV12-4 with TRBJ2-3; D gene ambiguous. This CDR3 region has 11 residues. V lost 4 bases to trimming and J lost 6 bases, with 5 bases between them. CDR3 DNA sequence: TGTGCCAGCAGTTCAGGCGATACGCAGTATTTT. Its protein is CASSSGDTQYF.

This chain joins TRBV7-6 and TRBJ2-7; possible D gene TRBD1, 6 bases. With 4 bases removed from V and 0 bases from J, the gap between germline ends came to 13 bases. CDR1 SGHVS and CDR2 FNYEAQ come from the germline V gene. The CDR3 runs 15 residues. CDR3 region: CASSSATGPSYEQYF. The CDR3 nucleotides read TGTGCCAGCAGCTCCGCCACAGGGCCCTCCTACGAGCAGTACTTC. Filled out from reference TRBV7-6 and TRBJ2-7, the complete variable domain reads GAGVSQSPRYKVTKRGQDVALRCDPISGHVSLYWYRQALGQGPEFLTYFNYEAQQDKSGLPNDRFSAERPEGSISTLTIQRTEQRDSAMYRCASSSATGPSYEQYFGPGTRLTVT.

There are a few counts of this clone. The chain has TRBV7-2 and TRBJ2-2, with D possibly matching TRBD2 (6 bases). Germline loops: CDR1 SGHTA, CDR2 FQGNSA. V was trimmed by 4 bases and J by 6 bases, leaving 18 bases between them. The CDR3 contains 16 residues. The CDR3 here is CASSSRWDSAAGELFF. CDR3 nucleotides: TGTGCCAGCAGCTCGCGGTGGGACTCTGCGGCCGGGGAGCTGTTTTTT.

The chain has TRBV7-2 and TRBJ2-7; 15 bases map to TRBD2. The CDR3 extends over 17 amino acids. Germline CDR1 reads SGHTA; CDR2 reads FQGNSA. Trimming cost V 4 bases and J 5 bases; bases outside gene matches: 9. The CDR3 DNA is TGTGCCAGCAGCTCCGGACTAGCGGGGGGGCTTAACGACGAGCAGTACTTC. Translated: CASSSGLAGGLNDEQYF. Complete variable domain (other parts from reference TRBV7-2 and TRBJ2-7): GAGVSQSPSNKVTEKGKDVELRCDPISGHTALYWYRQSLGQGLEFLIYFQGNSAPDKSGLPSDRFSAERTGGSVSTLTIQRTQQEDSAVYLCASSSGLAGGLNDEQYFGPGTRLTVT.

The chain is built from TRBV4-1 and TRBJ2-7, with TRBD1 as a possible D gene (5 bases). Trimming shortened V by 4 bases and J by 4 bases, and 20 bases separated the two germline ends. Germline V gives CDR1 MGHRA, CDR2 YSYEKL. This CDR3 has 16 amino acids. This chain's CDR3 is CASSPFPAGIGYEQYF. The CDR3 DNA reads as TGCGCCAGCAGCCCATTCCCGGCAGGGATAGGATACGAGCAGTACTTC.

The chain is built from TRBV19 and TRBJ2-7, with 10 positions matching TRBD1. Trimming took 4 bases from V and 6 from J; bases not matched to a gene: 3. The CDR3 totals 13 residues. Germline CDR1 LNHDA, CDR2 SQIVND (reference sequence). CDR3 sequence: CASSTGQGGEQYF. The CDR3 DNA follows: TGTGCCAGTAGTACCGGACAGGGGGGCGAGCAGTACTTC.

This sequence joins TRBV5-1 and TRBJ1-2, with 8 nucleotides matching TRBD1. Germline CDR1 is SGHRS and CDR2 is YFSETQ. V was clipped by 3 bases and J by 6 bases; unmatched bases: 10. The CDR3 loop spans 15 amino acids. DNA for the CDR3: TGCGCCAGCAGCTCAGGGGGCTACAGTAGGGATGGCTACACCTTC. Amino acids: CASSSGGYSRDGYTF.

This clone was observed at least ten times. This sequence joins TRBV11-2 and TRBJ2-1; no reliable D call. Looked up from germline, CDR1 is SGHAT and CDR2 is FQNNGV. Trimming stripped 3 bases from V and 6 bases from J, with 6 bases between. The CDR3 has 12 amino acids. CDR3 sequence (DNA): TGTGCCAGCAGCTTCAGAATCAATGAGCAGTTCTTC. It is translated as CASSFRINEQFF.

The V call is TRBV27, the J call TRBJ1-5; weak D call: TRBD1 (5 bases). Trimming cost V 6 bases and J 11 bases, with 23 bases left between them. Germline V CDR1 and CDR2: MNHEY, SMNVEV (reference sequence). The CDR3 has 15 residues. The CDR3 is CASRAGGVGYGAQHF. For the CDR3, the DNA is TGTGCCAGCAGAGCCGGGGGGGTCGGGTATGGGGCCCAGCATTTT.

The chain carries TRBV10-3 and TRBJ1-3; no reliable D call. There are 14 residues in the CDR3. V was clipped by 10 bases and J by 0 bases, with 13 bases between them. The germline V gene encodes CDR1 ENHRY and CDR2 SYGVKD. In DNA form, the CDR3 reads TGTGCCACCGGGAGACCCGGCTCTGGAAACACCATATATTTT. Its translation: CATGRPGSGNTIYF.

The chain has TRBV12-3 or TRBV12-4 and TRBJ1-3; D ambiguous. CDR3 length equals 13 residues. V lost 10 bases and J lost 0, with 10 bases in between. In DNA form, the CDR3 reads TGTGCCATCTCAGTCACCTCTGGAAACACCATATATTTT. Amino acids: CAISVTSGNTIYF.

This chain joins TRBV14 and TRBJ2-1; no definite D call. The CDR3 has 14 residues. Germline CDR1 is SGHDN and CDR2 is FVKESK. Deletions cut 1 base from V and 4 bases from J, with 8 bases between. The CDR3: CASSQVTRYNEQFF. The CDR3 DNA is TGTGCCAGCAGCCAAGTAACACGTTACAATGAGCAGTTCTTC.

This clone was observed a handful of times. The chain couples TRBV11-2 to TRBJ2-5, with 9 positions matching TRBD2. Germline V gene data show CDR1 as SGHAT and CDR2 as FQNNGV. V was clipped by 5 bases and J by 2 bases; unmatched bases: 12. This CDR3 has 17 amino acids. The CDR3, as DNA: TGTGCCAGCAGCCCACCCTTCGGGGCGGGGGGGCAAGAGACCCAGTACTTC. It translates to CASSPPFGAGGQETQYF. Together with reference TRBV11-2 and TRBJ2-5, the CDR3 gives the full variable domain: EAGVAQSPRYKIIEKRQSVAFWCNPISGHATLYWYQQILGQGPKLLIQFQNNGVVDDSQLPKDRFSAERLKGVDSTLKIQPAKLEDSAVYLCASSPPFGAGGQETQYFGPGTRLLVL.

The CDR3 coding sequence is TGTGCCAGCAGCTGGAATCCGGGACAACCCTACGAGCAGTACTTC. Translating it yields CASSWNPGQPYEQYF. The chain combines TRBV7-8 with TRBJ2-7; tentatively, D is TRBD1 (6 bases). The CDR3 length is 15 residues. Germline V gene lookup returns CDR1 SGHVS and CDR2 FQNEAQ. Trimming shortened V by 4 bases and J by 2 bases, and 15 bases separated the two germline ends. Supplemented by reference TRBV7-8 and TRBJ2-7, the full variable domain reads GAGVSQSPRYKVAKRGQDVALRCDPISGHVSLFWYQQALGQGPEFLTYFQNEAQLDKSGLPSDRFFAERPEGSVSTLKIQRTQQEDSAVYLCASSWNPGQPYEQYFGPGTRLTVT.

J is TRBJ2-3 and V is TRBV24-1; D is ambiguous. V shed 0 bases and J shed 1 base, with 4 bases lying between them. Germline V gene sequence: CDR1 KGHDR, CDR2 SFDVKD. There are 14 residues in the CDR3. Written as DNA, the CDR3 is TGTGCCACCAGTGATTTGCAGGGCACAGATACGCAGTATTTT. Translation: CATSDLQGTDTQYF.

This chain uses TRBV30 with TRBJ1-3; D may be TRBD1 (6 bases). The germline V gene has CDR1 GTSNPN and CDR2 SVGIG (reference sequence). V was trimmed by 0 bases and J by 6 bases, leaving 12 bases between them. The CDR3 is 14 residues long. The CDR3 sequence: CAWSVQGGQNTIYF. CDR3 coding DNA: TGTGCCTGGAGTGTACAAGGGGGTCAAAACACCATATATTTT.

This chain joins TRBV11-2 and TRBJ2-1, with 9 bases fitting TRBD2. This CDR3 is built from 15 residues. Trimming took 5 bases from V and 7 from J; bases not matched to a gene: 9. CDR1 is SGHAT, CDR2 FQNNGV, per germline. In DNA, the CDR3 is TGTGCCAGCAGCGATTTAGCGGGGGTATGGAATGAGCAGTTCTTC. It encodes CASSDLAGVWNEQFF.

As to this clone: This sample includes further DNA sequences coding for the same CDR3. This rearrangement joins TRBV7-2 to TRBJ1-5; maybe TRBD1 (6 bases). V lost 1 base and J 5 bases, leaving 9 bases between the germline ends. The CDR3 consists of 14 residues. Per the germline V gene, CDR1 is SGHTA and CDR2 is FQGNSA. The DNA for the CDR3 is TGTGCCAGCAGCTTAGACAGGGATCATCAGCCCCAGCATTTT. This translates into CASSLDRDHQPQHF.

This sequence joins TRBV2 and TRBJ1-5; unclear D gene. Germline V gene sequence: CDR1 SNHLY, CDR2 FYNNEI. The CDR3 covers 17 residues. Trimming shortened V by 1 base and J by 3 bases, and 16 bases separated the two germline ends. CDR3 nucleotides: TGTGCCAGCAGTGAAGTTCCCGGGAACGGCCCCAATCAGCCCCAGCATTTT. Protein: CASSEVPGNGPNQPQHF. Full variable domain (missing parts from reference TRBV2 and TRBJ1-5): EPEVTQTPSHQVTQMGQEVILRCVPISNHLYFYWYRQILGQKVEFLVSFYNNEISEKSEIFDDQFSVERPDGSNFTLKIRSTKLEDSAMYFCASSEVPGNGPNQPQHFGDGTRLSIL.

This chain links TRBV19 with TRBJ1-5; 7 positions agree with TRBD1. The length of the CDR3 is 13 residues. J lost 5 bases, V lost 4 bases, and 2 bases had no gene match. Germline V gives CDR1 LNHDA, CDR2 SQIVND (reference sequence). The CDR3 protein is CASSRDRDQPQHF. The CDR3 coding sequence is TGTGCCAGTAGTAGAGACAGGGATCAGCCCCAGCATTTT.